This T cell receptor beta chain is from a study of control samples from healthy donors and cancer patients. This table comes from immunoSEQ multiplex PCR, and its TCRdb copy is limited to in-frame clones, with some not included. The sample records roughly 120,000 clones, about 95% being singletons. Germline CDR1 reads SGHRS; CDR2 reads YFSETQ. This CDR3 comprises 14 residues. The ends lost 0 bases at V and 6 bases at J; junction bases unmatched: 3. The rearrangement joins TRBV5-1 to TRBJ2-3; 8 bases align to TRBD2. This receptor was obtained from a man aged 25 to 45 in good health. Sequencing was carried out using blood. The CDR3 protein is CASSLAGGRDTQYF. CDR3 bases: TGCGCCAGCAGCTTGGCGGGGGGGCGTGATACGCAGTATTTT.